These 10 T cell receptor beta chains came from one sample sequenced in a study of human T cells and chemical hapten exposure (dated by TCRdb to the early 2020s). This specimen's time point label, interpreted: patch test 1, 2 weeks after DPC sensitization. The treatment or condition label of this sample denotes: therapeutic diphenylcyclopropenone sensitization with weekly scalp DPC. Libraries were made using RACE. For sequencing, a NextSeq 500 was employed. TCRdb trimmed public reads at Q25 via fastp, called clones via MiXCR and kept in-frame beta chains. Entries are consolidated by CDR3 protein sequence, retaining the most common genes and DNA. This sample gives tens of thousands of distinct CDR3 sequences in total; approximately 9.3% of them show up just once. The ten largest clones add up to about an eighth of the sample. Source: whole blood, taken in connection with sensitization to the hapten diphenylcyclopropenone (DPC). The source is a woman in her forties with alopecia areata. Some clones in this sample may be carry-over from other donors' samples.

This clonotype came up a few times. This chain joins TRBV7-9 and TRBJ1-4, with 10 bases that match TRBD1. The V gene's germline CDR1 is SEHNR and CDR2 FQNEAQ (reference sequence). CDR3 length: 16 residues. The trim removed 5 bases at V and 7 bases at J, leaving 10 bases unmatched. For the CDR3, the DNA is TGTGCCAGCAGCCTTGGTTCCGGGACAGGGGTTGAAAAACTGTTTTTT. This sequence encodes CASSLGSGTGVEKLFF.

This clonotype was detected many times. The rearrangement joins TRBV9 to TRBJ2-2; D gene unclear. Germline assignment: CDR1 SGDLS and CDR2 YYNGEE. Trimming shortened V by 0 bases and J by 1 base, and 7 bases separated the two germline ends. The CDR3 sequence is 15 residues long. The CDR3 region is CASSVGARNTGELFF. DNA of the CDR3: TGTGCCAGCAGCGTAGGGGCTCGGAACACCGGGGAGCTGTTTTTT.

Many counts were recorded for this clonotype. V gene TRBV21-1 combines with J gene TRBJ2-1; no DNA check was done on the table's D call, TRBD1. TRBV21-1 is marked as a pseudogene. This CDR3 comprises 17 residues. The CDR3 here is CASSKAPRDRFYNEQFF. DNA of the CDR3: TGTGCCAGCAGCAAAGCGCCAAGGGACAGATTCTACAATGAGCAGTTCTTC.

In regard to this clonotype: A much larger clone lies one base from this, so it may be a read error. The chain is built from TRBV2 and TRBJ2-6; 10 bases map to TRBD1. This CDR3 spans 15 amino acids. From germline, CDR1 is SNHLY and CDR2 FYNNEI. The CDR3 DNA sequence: TGTGCCAGCAGATGGGACAGGGGTGGGGCCAACGTCCTGTCTTTC. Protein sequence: CASRWDRGGANVLSF.

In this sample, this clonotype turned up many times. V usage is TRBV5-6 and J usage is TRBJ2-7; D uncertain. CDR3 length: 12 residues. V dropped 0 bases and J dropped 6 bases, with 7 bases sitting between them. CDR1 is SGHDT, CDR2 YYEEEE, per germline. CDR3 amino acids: CASSLGSVEQYF. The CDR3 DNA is TGTGCCAGCAGCTTGGGAAGCGTCGAGCAGTACTTC.

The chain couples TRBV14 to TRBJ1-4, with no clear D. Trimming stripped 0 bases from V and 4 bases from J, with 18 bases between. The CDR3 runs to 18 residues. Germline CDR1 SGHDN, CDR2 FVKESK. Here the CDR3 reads CASSQEEGPTTYNEKLFF. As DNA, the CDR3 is TGTGCCAGCAGCCAAGAAGAGGGCCCGACTACTTATAATGAAAAACTGTTTTTT.

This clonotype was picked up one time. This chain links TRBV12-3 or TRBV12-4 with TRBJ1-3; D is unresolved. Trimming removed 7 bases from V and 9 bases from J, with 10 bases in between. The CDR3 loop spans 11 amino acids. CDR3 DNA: TGTGCCAGCACGGATTTGGCCACCATATATTTT. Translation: CASTDLATIYF.

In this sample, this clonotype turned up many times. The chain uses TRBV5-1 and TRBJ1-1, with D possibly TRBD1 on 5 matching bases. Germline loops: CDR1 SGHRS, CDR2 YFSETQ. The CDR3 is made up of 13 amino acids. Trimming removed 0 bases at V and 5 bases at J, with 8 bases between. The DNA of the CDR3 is TGCGCCAGCAGCTTGGCCTGGGGGACTGAAGCTTTCTTT. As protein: CASSLAWGTEAFF.

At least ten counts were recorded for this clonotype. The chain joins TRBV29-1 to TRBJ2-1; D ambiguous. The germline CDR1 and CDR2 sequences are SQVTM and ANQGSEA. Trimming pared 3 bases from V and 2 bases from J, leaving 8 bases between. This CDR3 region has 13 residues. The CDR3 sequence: CSVEVDTYNEQFF. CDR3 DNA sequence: TGCAGCGTTGAGGTCGACACCTACAATGAGCAGTTCTTC.

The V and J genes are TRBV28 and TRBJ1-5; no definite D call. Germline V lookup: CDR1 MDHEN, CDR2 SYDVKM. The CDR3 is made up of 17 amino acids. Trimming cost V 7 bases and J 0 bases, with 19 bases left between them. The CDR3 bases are TGTGCCAGCACCCATGAAATGGTGGCGACTAGCAATCAGCCCCAGCATTTT. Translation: CASTHEMVATSNQPQHF.